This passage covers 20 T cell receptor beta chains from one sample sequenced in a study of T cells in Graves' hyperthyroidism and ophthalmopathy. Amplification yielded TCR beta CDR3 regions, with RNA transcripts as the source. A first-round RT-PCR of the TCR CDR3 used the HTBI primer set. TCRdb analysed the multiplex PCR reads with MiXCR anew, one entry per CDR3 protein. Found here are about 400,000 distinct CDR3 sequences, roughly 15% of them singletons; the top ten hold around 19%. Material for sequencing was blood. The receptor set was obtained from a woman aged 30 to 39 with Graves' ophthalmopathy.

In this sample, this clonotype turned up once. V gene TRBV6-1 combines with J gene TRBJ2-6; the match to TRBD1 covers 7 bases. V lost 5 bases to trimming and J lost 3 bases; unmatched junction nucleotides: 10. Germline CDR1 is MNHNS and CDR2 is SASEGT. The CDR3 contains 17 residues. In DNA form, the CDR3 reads TGTGCCAGCAGTACGACAGGGCGCCATTATGGGGCCAACGTCCTGACTTTC. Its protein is CASSTTGRHYGANVLTF.

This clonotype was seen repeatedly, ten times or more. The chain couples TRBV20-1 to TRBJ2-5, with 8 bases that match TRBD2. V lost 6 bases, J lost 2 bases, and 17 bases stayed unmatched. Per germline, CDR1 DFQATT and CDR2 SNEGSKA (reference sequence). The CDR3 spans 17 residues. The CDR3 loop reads CSADKESTGTSQETQYF. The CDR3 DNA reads TGCAGTGCCGATAAGGAGAGCACCGGGACTAGTCAAGAGACCCAGTACTTC.

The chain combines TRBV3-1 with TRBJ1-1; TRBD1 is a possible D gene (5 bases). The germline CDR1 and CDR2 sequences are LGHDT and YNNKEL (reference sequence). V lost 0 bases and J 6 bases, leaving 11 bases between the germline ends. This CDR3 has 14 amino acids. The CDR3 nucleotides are TGTGCCAGCAGCCAAGATGCGCAGGGCGCTGAAGCTTTCTTT. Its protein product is CASSQDAQGAEAFF.

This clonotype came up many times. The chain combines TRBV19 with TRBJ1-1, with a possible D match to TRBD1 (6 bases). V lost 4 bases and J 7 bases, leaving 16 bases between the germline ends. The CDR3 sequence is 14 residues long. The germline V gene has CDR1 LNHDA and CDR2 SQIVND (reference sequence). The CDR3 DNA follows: TGTGCCAGTAGTAACTTCGGACAGAACCATGAAGCTTTCTTT. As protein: CASSNFGQNHEAFF. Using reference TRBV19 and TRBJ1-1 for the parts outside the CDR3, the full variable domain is DGGITQSPKYLFRKEGQNVTLSCEQNLNHDAMYWYRQDPGQGLRLIYYSQIVNDFQKGDIAEGYSVSREKKESFPLTVTSAQKNPTAFYLCASSNFGQNHEAFFGQGTRLTVV.

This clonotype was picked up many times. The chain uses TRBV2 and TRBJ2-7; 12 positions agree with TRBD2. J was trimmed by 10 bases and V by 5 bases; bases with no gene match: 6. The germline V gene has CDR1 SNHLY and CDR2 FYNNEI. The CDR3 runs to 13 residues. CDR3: CASSILAGGKQYF. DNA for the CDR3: TGTGCCAGCAGTATTCTAGCGGGGGGGAAACAGTACTTC.

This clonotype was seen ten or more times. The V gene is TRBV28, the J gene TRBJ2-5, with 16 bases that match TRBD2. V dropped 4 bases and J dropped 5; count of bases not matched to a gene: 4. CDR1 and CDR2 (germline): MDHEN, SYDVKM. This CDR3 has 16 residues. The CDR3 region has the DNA TGTGCCAGCAGTTCGGGACTAGCGGGGGGGCAGGAGACCCAGTACTTC. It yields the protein CASSSGLAGGQETQYF. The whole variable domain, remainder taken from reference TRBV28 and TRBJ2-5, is DVKVTQSSRYLVKRTGEKVFLECVQDMDHENMFWYRQDPGLGLRLIYFSYDVKMKEKGDIPEGYSVSREKKERFSLILESASTNQTSMYLCASSSGLAGGQETQYFGPGTRLLVL.

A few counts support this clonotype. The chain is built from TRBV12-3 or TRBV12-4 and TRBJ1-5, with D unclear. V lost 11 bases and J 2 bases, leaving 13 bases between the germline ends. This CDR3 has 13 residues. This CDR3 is CASTSRGNQPQHF. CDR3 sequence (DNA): TGTGCCTCCACGTCGCGGGGCAATCAGCCCCAGCATTTT.

The CDR3 loop is CASSESGGRASYNEQFF. CDR3 DNA sequence: TGTGCCAGCAGTGAATCGGGTGGGAGGGCCTCCTACAATGAGCAGTTCTTC. The rearrangement links TRBV25-1 to TRBJ2-1; 7 nucleotides match TRBD2. The germline CDR1 and CDR2 sequences are MGHDK and SYGVNS. Trimming removed 1 base from V and 0 bases from J; junction bases left unmatched: 6. This CDR3 is 17 amino acids long.

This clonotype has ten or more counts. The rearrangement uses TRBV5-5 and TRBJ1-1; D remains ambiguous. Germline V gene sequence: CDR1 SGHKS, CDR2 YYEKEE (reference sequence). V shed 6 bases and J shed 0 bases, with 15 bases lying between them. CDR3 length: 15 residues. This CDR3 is CASKKLGAMNTEAFF. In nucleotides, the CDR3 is TGTGCCAGCAAAAAACTCGGAGCCATGAACACTGAAGCTTTCTTT.

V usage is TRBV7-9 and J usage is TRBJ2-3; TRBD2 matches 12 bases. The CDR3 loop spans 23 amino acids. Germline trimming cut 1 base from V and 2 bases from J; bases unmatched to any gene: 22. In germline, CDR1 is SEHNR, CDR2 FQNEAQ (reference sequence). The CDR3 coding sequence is TGTGCCAGCAGCTTAGACAGAGGGACTAGCGGGCACCCAAAGGGTCATAACACAGATACGCAGTATTTT. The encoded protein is CASSLDRGTSGHPKGHNTDTQYF. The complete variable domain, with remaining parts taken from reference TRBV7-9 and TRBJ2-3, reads DTGVSQNPRHKITKRGQNVTFRCDPISEHNRLYWYRQTLGQGPEFLTYFQNEAQLEKSRLLSDRFSAERPKGSFSTLEIQRTEQGDSAMYLCASSLDRGTSGHPKGHNTDTQYFGPGTRLTVL.

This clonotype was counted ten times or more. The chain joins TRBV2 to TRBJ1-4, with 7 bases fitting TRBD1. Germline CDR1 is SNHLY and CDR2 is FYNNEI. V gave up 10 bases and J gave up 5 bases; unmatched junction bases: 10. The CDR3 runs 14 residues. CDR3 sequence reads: CATTQGTVNEKLFF. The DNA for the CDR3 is TGTGCCACCACACAGGGGACAGTGAATGAAAAACTGTTTTTT.

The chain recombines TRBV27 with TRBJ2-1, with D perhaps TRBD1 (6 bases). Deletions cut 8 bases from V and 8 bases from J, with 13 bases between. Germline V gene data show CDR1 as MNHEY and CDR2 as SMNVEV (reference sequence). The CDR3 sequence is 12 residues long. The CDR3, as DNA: TGTGCCAGCCAAACAGGGATGGATGAGCAGTTCTTC. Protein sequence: CASQTGMDEQFF.

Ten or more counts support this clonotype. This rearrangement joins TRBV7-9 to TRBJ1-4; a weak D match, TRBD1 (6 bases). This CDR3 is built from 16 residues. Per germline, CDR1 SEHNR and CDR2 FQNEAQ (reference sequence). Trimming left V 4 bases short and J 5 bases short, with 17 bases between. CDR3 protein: CASSSLVGQGNEKLFF. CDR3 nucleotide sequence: TGTGCCAGCAGCTCCCTAGTCGGGCAGGGGAATGAAAAACTGTTTTTT.

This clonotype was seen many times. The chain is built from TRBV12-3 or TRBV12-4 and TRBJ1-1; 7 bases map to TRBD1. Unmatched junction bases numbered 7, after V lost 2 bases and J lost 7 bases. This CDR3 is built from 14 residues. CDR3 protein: CASSLRTGDGEAFF. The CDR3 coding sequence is TGTGCCAGCAGTTTACGAACAGGGGACGGTGAAGCTTTCTTT.

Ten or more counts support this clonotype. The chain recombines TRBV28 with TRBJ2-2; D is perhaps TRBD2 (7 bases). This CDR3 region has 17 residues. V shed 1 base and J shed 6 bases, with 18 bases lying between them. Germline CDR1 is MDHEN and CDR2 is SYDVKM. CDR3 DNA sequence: TGTGCCAGCAGTTTATCGTGGGGGGGCTTTGTTTCCGGGGAGCTGTTTTTT. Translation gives CASSLSWGGFVSGELFF.

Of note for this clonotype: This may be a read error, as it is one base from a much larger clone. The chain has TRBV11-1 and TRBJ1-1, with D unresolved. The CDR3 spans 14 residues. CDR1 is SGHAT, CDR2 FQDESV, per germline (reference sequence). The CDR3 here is CVSSLGGWNTEAFF. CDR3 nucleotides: TGTGTCAGCAGCTTGGGAGGCTGGAACACTGAAGCTTTCTTT.

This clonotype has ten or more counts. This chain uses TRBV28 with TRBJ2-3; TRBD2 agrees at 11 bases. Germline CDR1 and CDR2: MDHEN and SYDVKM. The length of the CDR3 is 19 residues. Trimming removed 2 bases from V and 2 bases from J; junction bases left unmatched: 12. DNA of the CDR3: TGTGCCAGCAGTTTAAAGGGGGGCGCACTAGCGGGGGACACAGATACGCAGTATTTT. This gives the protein CASSLKGGALAGDTDTQYF.

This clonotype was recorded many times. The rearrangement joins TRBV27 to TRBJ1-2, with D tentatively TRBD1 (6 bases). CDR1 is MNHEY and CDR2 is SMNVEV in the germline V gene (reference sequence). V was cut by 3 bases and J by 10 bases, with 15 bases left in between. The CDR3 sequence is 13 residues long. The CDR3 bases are TGTGCCAGCAGTTTTTCGACCGACAGGTTCTACACCTTC. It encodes CASSFSTDRFYTF.

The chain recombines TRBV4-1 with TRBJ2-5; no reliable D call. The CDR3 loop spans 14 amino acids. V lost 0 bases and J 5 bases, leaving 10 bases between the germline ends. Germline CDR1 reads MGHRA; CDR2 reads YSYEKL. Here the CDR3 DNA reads TGCGCCAGCAGCCAAGACGGAGTCCGTGAGACCCAGTACTTC. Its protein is CASSQDGVRETQYF.

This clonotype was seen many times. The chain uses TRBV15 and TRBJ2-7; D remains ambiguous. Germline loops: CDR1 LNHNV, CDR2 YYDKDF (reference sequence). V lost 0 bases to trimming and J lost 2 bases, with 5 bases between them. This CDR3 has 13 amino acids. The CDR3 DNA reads TGTGCCACCAGCAGAGAACCGACCTACGAGCAGTACTTC. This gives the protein CATSREPTYEQYF.